One and the same sample provided the 18 T cell receptor beta chains below, sequenced in a study of radiotherapy plus CTLA-4 blockade in lung cancer. Clones were read by immunoSEQ multiplex PCR, and TCRdb kept only the in-frame ones, dropping some. The sample yields 40,000 to 55,000 clones, about 88% seen once. Material: peripheral blood, obtained from a patient treated with radiotherapy plus ipilimumab. The receptor set was obtained from a human donor with non-small cell lung cancer that progressed on radiotherapy plus ipilimumab. Some clones in this sample may be carry-over from other donors' samples.

CDR3 in amino acids: CASTVPGLADTQYF. The DNA of the CDR3 is TGTGCCAGCACGGTCCCGGGACTTGCAGATACGCAGTATTTT. The chain combines TRBV6-6 with TRBJ2-3; maybe TRBD2 (6 bases). V dropped 7 bases and J dropped 4 bases, with 15 bases sitting between them. This CDR3 contains 14 residues. CDR1 is MNHNY, CDR2 SVGAGI, per germline (reference sequence).

The genes are TRBV10-1 and TRBJ2-6, with a possible D match to TRBD1 (5 bases). Germline CDR1 reads WNHNN; CDR2 reads SYGVQD (reference sequence). This CDR3 comprises 16 residues. V was cut by 3 bases and J by 0 bases, with 9 bases left in between. The CDR3: CASSDGAVSGANVLTF. In nucleotides, the CDR3 is TGCGCCAGCAGTGATGGGGCAGTCTCTGGGGCCAACGTCCTGACTTTC.

The CDR3 region has the DNA TGTGCCAGCCGCAGGGCGGACAATCAGCCCCAGCATTTT. As protein: CASRRADNQPQHF. The chain is built from TRBV6-5 and TRBJ1-5; perhaps TRBD1 as D (5 bases). Germline V CDR1 and CDR2: MNHEY, SVGAGI. Trimming pared 8 bases from V and 3 bases from J, leaving 11 bases between. The CDR3 contains 13 residues.

Worth noting for this clone: The conserved closing phenylalanine or tryptophan is absent in this CDR3, likely reflecting a read error. The rearrangement joins TRBV4-1 to TRBJ2-7, with 12 bases lining up with TRBD2. The CDR3 is made up of 15 amino acids. CDR1 and CDR2 (germline): MGHRA, YSYEKL. V was pared by 3 bases and J by 5 bases, with 5 bases of the junction left unmatched. In DNA, the CDR3 is TGCGCCAGCAGCCAGATACGGACTAGCGGGGACGAGCAGTACTCC. Translated, it gives CASSQIRTSGDEQYS.

The chain employs TRBV5-1 and TRBJ1-3, with 7 positions matching TRBD1. Trimming removed 0 bases from V and 7 bases from J; junction bases left unmatched: 4. The CDR3 has 14 amino acids. CDR1 is SGHRS and CDR2 is YFSETQ in the germline V gene. The chain's CDR3 is CASSLEGQRNTIYF. The CDR3 DNA reads as TGCGCCAGCAGCTTGGAGGGACAGAGGAACACCATATATTTT.

CDR3 residues: CASNRLGQSTGELFF. For the CDR3, the DNA is TGCGCCAGCAACCGCCTAGGACAGAGCACCGGGGAGCTGTTTTTT. The rearrangement uses TRBV5-1 and TRBJ2-2, with TRBD1 as a possible D gene (6 bases). Looked up from germline, CDR1 is SGHRS and CDR2 is YFSETQ. CDR3 length equals 15 residues. V lost 6 bases and J lost 4, with 16 bases in between.

The chain uses TRBV14 and TRBJ2-7, with TRBD1 matching 8 bases. The CDR3 totals 14 residues. Germline loops: CDR1 SGHDN, CDR2 FVKESK. V lost 5 bases to trimming and J lost 2 bases; unmatched junction nucleotides: 5. CDR3 region: CASSFRTGTYEQYF. CDR3 nucleotides: TGTGCCAGCAGCTTCCGGACAGGGACCTACGAGCAGTACTTC.

The chain has TRBV15 and TRBJ2-1; 9 nucleotides line up with TRBD1. V lost 2 bases and J lost 7; bases outside the gene matches: 6. CDR1 and CDR2 (germline): LNHNV, YYDKDF (reference sequence). The length of the CDR3 is 15 residues. The CDR3 DNA reads as TGTGCCACCAGCAGACGACAGGGGGGGTATAATGAGCAGTTCTTC. Translated, it gives CATSRRQGGYNEQFF.

The V and J genes are TRBV5-1 and TRBJ2-2, with D possibly matching TRBD2 (6 bases). CDR1 SGHRS and CDR2 YFSETQ come from the germline V gene. This CDR3 is built from 14 residues. Trimming took 1 base from V and 3 from J, leaving 7 bases between them. The chain's CDR3 is CASSLTGDTGELFF. The CDR3 nucleotides are TGCGCCAGCAGCTTGACGGGGGACACCGGGGAGCTGTTTTTT.

Here the CDR3 reads CATSRPPGQESYGYTF. The CDR3 DNA is TGTGCCACCAGCAGACCTCCGGGACAAGAATCCTATGGCTACACCTTC. The chain carries TRBV15 and TRBJ1-2; weak D call: TRBD1 (6 bases). Germline V gene sequence: CDR1 LNHNV, CDR2 YYDKDF (reference sequence). CDR3 length equals 16 residues. V was shortened by 2 bases and J by 4 bases, with 17 bases between the two germline ends.

V and J are TRBV5-1 and TRBJ2-3; 11 positions match TRBD2. The CDR3 sequence is 15 residues long. The junction had 6 bases not matched to a gene; V was cut back by 4 bases and J by 5 bases. The germline V gene has CDR1 SGHRS and CDR2 YFSETQ. The CDR3 bases are TGCGCCAGCAGCCTTAGCGGGGGGGCCGGAGATACGCAGTATTTT. Protein: CASSLSGGAGDTQYF.

The count of this clone is one. The rearrangement links TRBV19 to TRBJ1-1; D not certain. Trimming cost V 5 bases and J 4 bases, with 11 bases left between them. The CDR3 extends over 13 amino acids. In germline, CDR1 is LNHDA, CDR2 SQIVND (reference sequence). Here the CDR3 DNA reads TGTGCCAGTAGTTTGTCTTCAGGCACTGAAGCTTTCTTT. Encoded protein: CASSLSSGTEAFF.

The chain links TRBV6-5 to TRBJ2-3, with D possibly matching TRBD2 (6 bases). CDR1 MNHEY and CDR2 SVGAGI come from the germline V gene. Trimming shortened V by 8 bases and J by 0 bases, and 9 bases separated the two germline ends. The CDR3 has 13 residues. The CDR3 protein is CASGGESTDTQYF. CDR3 DNA sequence: TGTGCCAGCGGCGGGGAAAGCACAGATACGCAGTATTTT.

This chain joins TRBV2 and TRBJ2-7, with 8 bases lining up with TRBD1. CDR3 length: 13 amino acids. Germline-derived CDR1 and CDR2 are SNHLY and FYNNEI. V trimming: 4 bases; J trimming: 7 bases; junction bases outside the gene matches: 6. This CDR3 reads CASSGQGKWEQYF. CDR3 nucleotides: TGTGCCAGCAGTGGACAGGGGAAATGGGAGCAGTACTTC.

The V and J genes are TRBV9 and TRBJ1-3, with D unresolved. This CDR3 spans 16 amino acids. The germline V and J ends were trimmed by 4 bases and 5 bases, with 19 bases remaining between them. Germline CDR1 is SGDLS and CDR2 is YYNGEE. CDR3: CASSPTELGSRNTIYF. The CDR3 nucleotides are TGTGCCAGCAGCCCAACAGAGCTGGGGAGTAGAAACACCATATATTTT. The full variable domain, rest sourced from reference TRBV9 and TRBJ1-3, is DSGVTQTPKHLITATGQRVTLRCSPRSGDLSVYWYQQSLDQGLQFLIQYYNGEERAKGNILERFSAQQFPDLHSELNLSSLELGDSALYFCASSPTELGSRNTIYFGEGSWLTVV.

The V call is TRBV18, the J call TRBJ2-5; D might be TRBD1 (6 bases). The CDR3 loop spans 15 amino acids. With 2 bases removed from V and 5 bases from J, the gap between germline ends came to 15 bases. In germline, CDR1 is KGHSH, CDR2 LQKENI. CDR3: CASSPTGSIAETQYF. The CDR3 coding sequence is TGTGCCAGCTCACCAACAGGGTCTATCGCGGAGACCCAGTACTTC. The full variable domain, in which reference TRBV18 and TRBJ2-5 provide the parts outside the CDR3, is NAGVMQNPRHLVRRRGQEARLRCSPMKGHSHVYWYRQLPEEGLKFMVYLQKENIIDESGMPKERFSAEFPKEGPSILRIQQVVRGDSAAYFCASSPTGSIAETQYFGPGTRLLVL.

A few counts support this clone. The rearrangement joins TRBV20-1 to TRBJ1-1; D is ambiguous. The CDR3 is 11 residues long. V lost 6 bases and J 1 base, leaving 6 bases between the germline ends. CDR1 and CDR2 from the germline V gene are DFQATT and SNEGSKA (reference sequence). In nucleotides, the CDR3 is TGCAGTGCGCGGGAGAACACTGAAGCTTTCTTT. It translates to CSARENTEAFF.

This clone was recorded only once. The chain employs TRBV29-1 and TRBJ2-3; 7 positions agree with TRBD2. The CDR3 loop spans 13 amino acids. V gave up 4 bases and J gave up 3 bases; unmatched junction bases: 4. Germline V gene sequence: CDR1 SQVTM, CDR2 ANQGSEA. CDR3 DNA: TGCAGCGTTGTTCCGGGACTAACAGATACGCAGTATTTT. This sequence encodes CSVVPGLTDTQYF.